These 13 T cell receptor beta chains share one sample of origin, sequenced in a study of OX40 agonist ivuxolimab in advanced cancers. Assay: immunoSEQ multiplex PCR; the TCRdb copy retains only in-frame clones and omits some. The sample lists fewer than 65,000 clones, about 87% seen once, with approximately 5% in the top ten. The specimen comprised CD4+ or CD8+ T cells sorted from blood, sampled in a trial of the OX40 agonist ivuxolimab. Receptors were obtained from an adult with an advanced solid tumor such as melanoma, head and neck, liver or kidney cancer.

CDR3 DNA sequence: TGTGCCAGCAGCGATATGCAGGGCTTCGAAGCTTTCTTT. Translated: CASSDMQGFEAFF. This chain connects TRBV5-4 to TRBJ1-1; D is possibly TRBD1 (5 bases). Trimming took 4 bases from V and 8 from J, leaving 15 bases between them. This CDR3 is built from 13 residues. From germline, CDR1 is SGHNT and CDR2 YYREEE (reference sequence).

The chain links TRBV6-6 to TRBJ1-6, with D possibly matching TRBD1 (6 bases). CDR1 is MNHNY and CDR2 is SVGAGI in the germline V gene (reference sequence). CDR3 size: 15 residues. The V and J ends lost 6 bases and 10 bases respectively, with 19 bases between them. CDR3 amino acids: CASRRYRVGASPLHF. Written as DNA, the CDR3 is TGTGCCAGCAGGAGATACAGGGTAGGGGCGTCACCCCTCCACTTT.

V usage is TRBV9 and J usage is TRBJ2-5, with 10 positions matching TRBD2. Losses at the gene ends were 0 bases for V and 4 bases for J; bases not matched to a gene: 3. This CDR3 contains 15 residues. The V gene's germline CDR1 is SGDLS and CDR2 YYNGEE. The CDR3 DNA reads TGTGCCAGCAGCGTAGGGACTAGCGGAGCAGAGACCCAGTACTTC. This translates into CASSVGTSGAETQYF. Supplemented by reference TRBV9 and TRBJ2-5, the full variable domain reads DSGVTQTPKHLITATGQRVTLRCSPRSGDLSVYWYQQSLDQGLQFLIQYYNGEERAKGNILERFSAQQFPDLHSELNLSSLELGDSALYFCASSVGTSGAETQYFGPGTRLLVL.

The genes are TRBV14 and TRBJ2-3; D not resolved. The CDR3 contains 13 residues. Germline V CDR1 and CDR2: SGHDN, FVKESK. The ends were cut back, 7 bases at V and 0 bases at J, with 8 bases in the middle. The CDR3, as DNA: TGTGCCAGCAAACTTTCTAGCACAGATACGCAGTATTTT. It yields the protein CASKLSSTDTQYF. The complete variable domain, with remaining parts taken from reference TRBV14 and TRBJ2-3, reads EAGVTQFPSHSVIEKGQTVTLRCDPISGHDNLYWYRRVMGKEIKFLLHFVKESKQDESGMPNNRFLAERTGGTYSTLKVQPAELEDSGVYFCASKLSSTDTQYFGPGTRLTVL.

This chain uses TRBV6-1 with TRBJ2-1; D might be TRBD1 (6 bases). V shed 7 bases and J shed 6 bases, with 16 bases lying between them. There are 14 residues in the CDR3. Germline V gene lookup returns CDR1 MNHNS and CDR2 SASEGT. The CDR3 reads CASIKGQIRNEQFF. CDR3 nucleotide sequence: TGTGCCAGCATTAAAGGACAGATCCGCAATGAGCAGTTCTTC.

The chain recombines TRBV29-1 with TRBJ2-7; D remains unclear. This CDR3 region has 15 residues. Trimming removed 0 bases at V and 5 bases at J, with 17 bases between. Germline loops: CDR1 SQVTM, CDR2 ANQGSEA. The CDR3 DNA reads as TGCAGCGTTGAAGATCGTAGTAGCATAGGAAACGAGCAGTACTTC. The encoded protein is CSVEDRSSIGNEQYF.

This clone was counted between two and nine times. Written as DNA, the CDR3 is TGTGCCAGCAGCTTAGCGGCCAGCGGGGGTGGCCTCTCCTACGAGCAGTACTTC. Translating gives CASSLAASGGGLSYEQYF. The genes are TRBV7-2 and TRBJ2-7; 8 bases are shared with TRBD2. The CDR3 contains 18 residues. V lost 0 bases and J lost 0; bases outside the gene matches: 10. The V gene's germline CDR1 is SGHTA and CDR2 FQGNSA.

The genes are TRBV10-2 and TRBJ2-5; 8 bases match TRBD2. Germline-derived CDR1 and CDR2 are WSHSY and SAAADI. This CDR3 contains 14 residues. Germline trimming cut 6 bases from V and 2 bases from J; bases unmatched to any gene: 5. CDR3 bases: TGCGCCAGCAGCGGCGCGGGGGGACAAGAGACCCAGTACTTC. Protein: CASSGAGGQETQYF.

The chain uses TRBV7-2 and TRBJ2-7; either TRBD1 or TRBD2 may fit D (5 bases each). Trimming stripped 1 base from V and 4 bases from J, with 14 bases between. Germline-derived CDR1 and CDR2 are SGHTA and FQGNSA. CDR3 length equals 15 residues. The CDR3 protein is CASSLGDPVYYEQYF. In DNA form, the CDR3 reads TGTGCCAGCAGCTTAGGGGACCCGGTATATTACGAGCAGTACTTC.

The rearrangement uses TRBV6-6 and TRBJ2-1; 9 bases map to TRBD2. V trimming: 2 bases; J trimming: 7 bases; junction bases outside the gene matches: 6. The CDR3 length is 15 residues. Germline CDR1 and CDR2: MNHNY and SVGAGI (reference sequence). The CDR3 sequence is CASSYRGSGGNEQFF. The CDR3 DNA is TGTGCCAGCAGTTACCGTGGTAGCGGGGGTAATGAGCAGTTCTTC.

V gene TRBV27 combines with J gene TRBJ1-6; D possibly corresponds to TRBD1 (5 bases). CDR3 size: 18 residues. Germline-derived CDR1 and CDR2 are MNHEY and SMNVEV (reference sequence). Trimming left V 6 bases short and J 8 bases short, with 26 bases between. This CDR3 reads CASSFQGGGLNSHSPLHF. The CDR3, as DNA: TGTGCCAGCAGCTTCCAAGGCGGGGGGTTAAATAGTCATTCACCCCTCCACTTT.

This chain links TRBV6-1 with TRBJ2-1; D uncertain. The germline V gene encodes CDR1 MNHNS and CDR2 SASEGT. The CDR3 has 10 residues. Trimming took 5 bases from V and 8 from J, leaving 4 bases between them. The CDR3 reads CASSSYEQFF. CDR3 in DNA: TGTGCCAGCAGTTCGTATGAGCAGTTCTTC.

The chain couples TRBV29-1 to TRBJ2-2, with 9 bases identical to TRBD2. The germline V gene encodes CDR1 SQVTM and CDR2 ANQGSEA. Trimming cost V 5 bases and J 5 bases; bases outside gene matches: 6. The CDR3 consists of 14 residues. The CDR3 nucleotides are TGCAGCGTTCGGGGACTAGCATCAACCGGGGAGCTGTTTTTT. Its translation: CSVRGLASTGELFF.